This TCR beta chain was obtained from a study of blood T cell repertoires in COVID-19. V lost 2 bases, J lost 8 bases, and 10 bases stayed unmatched. Germline values: CDR1 MNHEY, CDR2 SVGAGI. This CDR3 has 15 residues. Some clones are missing from TCRdb's copy, which holds only in-frame ones; the method was immunoSEQ multiplex PCR. This sample carries approximately 270,000 clones, roughly 85% of them seen once, and the ten largest clones take approximately 4.2%. This clone was seen a single time. V is TRBV6-5 and J is TRBJ1-2; 8 bases are shared with TRBD1. The clonotype comes from a woman aged 25-40 years who had recovered from COVID-19. The sample taken for sequencing was PBMCs or T cells enriched from blood (not recorded which). The CDR3: CASSYGQGALGGYTF. The CDR3 DNA sequence: TGTGCCAGCAGTTACGGGCAGGGGGCCTTGGGAGGCTACACCTTC.